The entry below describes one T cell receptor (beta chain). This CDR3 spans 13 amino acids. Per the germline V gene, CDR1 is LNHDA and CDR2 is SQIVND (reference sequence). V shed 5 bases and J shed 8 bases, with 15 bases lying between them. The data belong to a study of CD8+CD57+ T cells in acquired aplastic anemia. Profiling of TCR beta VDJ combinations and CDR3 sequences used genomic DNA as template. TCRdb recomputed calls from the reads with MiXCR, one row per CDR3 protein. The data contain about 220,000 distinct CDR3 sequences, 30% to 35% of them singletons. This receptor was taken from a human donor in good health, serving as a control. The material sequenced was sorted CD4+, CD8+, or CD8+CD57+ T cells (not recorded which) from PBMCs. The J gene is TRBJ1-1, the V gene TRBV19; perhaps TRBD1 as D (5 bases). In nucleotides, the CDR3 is TGTGCCAGTAGTGAGACAGAAAACAGCGAAGCTTTCTTT. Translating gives CASSETENSEAFF.